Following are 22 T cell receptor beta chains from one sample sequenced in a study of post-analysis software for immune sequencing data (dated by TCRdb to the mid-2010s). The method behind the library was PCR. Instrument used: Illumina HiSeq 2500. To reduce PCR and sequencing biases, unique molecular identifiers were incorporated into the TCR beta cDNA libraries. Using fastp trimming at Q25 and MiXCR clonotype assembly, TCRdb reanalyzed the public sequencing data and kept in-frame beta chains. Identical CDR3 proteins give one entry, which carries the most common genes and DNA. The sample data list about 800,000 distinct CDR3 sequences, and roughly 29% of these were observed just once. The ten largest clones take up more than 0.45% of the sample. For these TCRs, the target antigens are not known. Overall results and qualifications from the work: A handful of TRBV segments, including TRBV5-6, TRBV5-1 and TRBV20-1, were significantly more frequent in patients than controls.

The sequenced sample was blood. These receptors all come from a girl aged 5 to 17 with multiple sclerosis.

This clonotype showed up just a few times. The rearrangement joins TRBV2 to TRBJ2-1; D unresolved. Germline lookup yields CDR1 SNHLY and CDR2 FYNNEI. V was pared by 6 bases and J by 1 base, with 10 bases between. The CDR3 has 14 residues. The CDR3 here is CASRVTASYNEQFF. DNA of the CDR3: TGTGCCAGCAGGGTAACAGCTTCCTACAATGAGCAGTTCTTC.

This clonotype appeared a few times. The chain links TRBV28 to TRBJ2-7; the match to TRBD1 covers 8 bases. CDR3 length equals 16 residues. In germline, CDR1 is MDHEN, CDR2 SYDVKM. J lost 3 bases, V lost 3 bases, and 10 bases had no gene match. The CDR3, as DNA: TGTGCCAGCAGTTTCCCGACCGGGACAGGAGACTACGAGCAGTACTTC. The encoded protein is CASSFPTGTGDYEQYF.

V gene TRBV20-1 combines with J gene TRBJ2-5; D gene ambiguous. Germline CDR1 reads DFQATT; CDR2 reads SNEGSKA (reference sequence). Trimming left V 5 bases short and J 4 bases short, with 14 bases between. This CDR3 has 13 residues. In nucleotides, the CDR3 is TGCAGTGCTCCACCCTACGGCCCAGAGACCCAGTACTTC. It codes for CSAPPYGPETQYF.

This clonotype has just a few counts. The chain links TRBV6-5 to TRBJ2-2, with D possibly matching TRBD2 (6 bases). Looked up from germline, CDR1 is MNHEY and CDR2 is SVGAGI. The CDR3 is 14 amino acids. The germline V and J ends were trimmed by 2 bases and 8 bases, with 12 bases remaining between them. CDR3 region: CASSYPGVGGELFF. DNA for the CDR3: TGTGCCAGCAGTTACCCGGGAGTTGGGGGGGAGCTGTTTTTT.

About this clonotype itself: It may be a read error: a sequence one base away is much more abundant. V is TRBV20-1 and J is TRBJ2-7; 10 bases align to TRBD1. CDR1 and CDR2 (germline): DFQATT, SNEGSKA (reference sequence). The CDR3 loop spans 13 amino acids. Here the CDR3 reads CSTRGQGGYEQYF. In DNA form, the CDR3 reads TGCAGTACTAGAGGACAGGGGGGGTACGAGCAGTACTTC.

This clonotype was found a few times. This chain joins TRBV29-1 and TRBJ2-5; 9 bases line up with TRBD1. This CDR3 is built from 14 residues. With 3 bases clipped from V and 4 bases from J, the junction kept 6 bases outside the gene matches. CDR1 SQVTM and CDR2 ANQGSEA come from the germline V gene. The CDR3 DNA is TGCAGCGTTGATGTGGGACAGGGTGGAGAGACCCAGTACTTC. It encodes CSVDVGQGGETQYF. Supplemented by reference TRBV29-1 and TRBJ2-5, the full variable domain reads SAVISQKPSRDICQRGTSLTIQCQVDSQVTMMFWYRQQPGQSLTLIATANQGSEATYESGFVIDKFPISRPNLTFSTLTVSNMSPEDSSIYLCSVDVGQGGETQYFGPGTRLLVL.

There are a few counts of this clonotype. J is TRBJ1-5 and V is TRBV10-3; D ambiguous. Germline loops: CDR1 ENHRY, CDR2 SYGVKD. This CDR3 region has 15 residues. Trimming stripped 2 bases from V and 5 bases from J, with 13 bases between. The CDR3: CAISETPAIHQPQHF. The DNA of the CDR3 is TGTGCCATCAGTGAGACGCCAGCCATCCATCAGCCCCAGCATTTT.

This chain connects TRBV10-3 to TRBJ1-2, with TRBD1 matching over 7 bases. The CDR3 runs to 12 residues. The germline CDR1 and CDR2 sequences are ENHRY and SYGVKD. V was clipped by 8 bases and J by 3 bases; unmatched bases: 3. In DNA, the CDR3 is TGTGCCATCGAGGGGGCGGACTATGGCTACACCTTC. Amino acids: CAIEGADYGYTF.

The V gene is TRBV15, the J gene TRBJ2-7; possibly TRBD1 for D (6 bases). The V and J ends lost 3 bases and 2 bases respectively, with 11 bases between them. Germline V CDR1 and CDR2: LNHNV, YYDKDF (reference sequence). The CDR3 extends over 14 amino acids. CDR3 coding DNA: TGTGCCACCAGCAGTTTCCAGGGGACCTACGAGCAGTACTTC. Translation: CATSSFQGTYEQYF.

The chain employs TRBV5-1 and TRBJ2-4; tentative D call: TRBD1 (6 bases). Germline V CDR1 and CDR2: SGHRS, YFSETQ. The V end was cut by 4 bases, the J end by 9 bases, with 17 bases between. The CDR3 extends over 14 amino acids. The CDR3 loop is CASSPGTRGGIQYF. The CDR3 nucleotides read TGCGCCAGCAGCCCGGGGACCAGGGGCGGCATTCAGTACTTC.

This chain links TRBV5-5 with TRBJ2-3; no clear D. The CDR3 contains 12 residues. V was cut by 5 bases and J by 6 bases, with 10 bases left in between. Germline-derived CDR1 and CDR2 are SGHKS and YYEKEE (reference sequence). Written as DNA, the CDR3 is TGTGCCAGCAGTTCGATGGAGGATACGCAGTATTTT. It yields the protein CASSSMEDTQYF.

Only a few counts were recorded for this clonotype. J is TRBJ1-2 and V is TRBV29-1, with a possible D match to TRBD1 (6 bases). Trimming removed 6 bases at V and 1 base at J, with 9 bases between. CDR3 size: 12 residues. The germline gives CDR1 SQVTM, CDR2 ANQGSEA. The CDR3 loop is CSVEQGNYGYTF. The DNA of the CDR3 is TGCAGCGTCGAACAGGGTAACTATGGCTACACCTTC.

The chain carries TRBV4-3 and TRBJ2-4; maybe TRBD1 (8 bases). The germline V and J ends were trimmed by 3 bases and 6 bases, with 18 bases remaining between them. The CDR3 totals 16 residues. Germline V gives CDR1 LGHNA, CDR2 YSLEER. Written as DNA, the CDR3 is TGCGCCAGCAGCCAGCTAGTACAGGGGGGGGGAAACATTCAGTACTTC. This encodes CASSQLVQGGGNIQYF.

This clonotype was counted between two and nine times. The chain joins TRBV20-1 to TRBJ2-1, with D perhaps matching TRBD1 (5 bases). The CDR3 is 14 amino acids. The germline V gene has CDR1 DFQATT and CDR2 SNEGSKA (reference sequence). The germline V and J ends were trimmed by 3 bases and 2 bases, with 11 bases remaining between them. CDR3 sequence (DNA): TGCAGTGCTAGTGGCAGGGTCGCCTACAATGAGCAGTTCTTC. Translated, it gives CSASGRVAYNEQFF.

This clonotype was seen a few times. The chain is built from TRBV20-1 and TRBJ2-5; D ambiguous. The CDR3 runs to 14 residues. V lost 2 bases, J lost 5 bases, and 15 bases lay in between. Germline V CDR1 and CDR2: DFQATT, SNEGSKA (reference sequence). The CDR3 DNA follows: TGCAGTGCTAGATTTCCCTCCTCCGGGGAGACCCAGTACTTC. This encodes CSARFPSSGETQYF.

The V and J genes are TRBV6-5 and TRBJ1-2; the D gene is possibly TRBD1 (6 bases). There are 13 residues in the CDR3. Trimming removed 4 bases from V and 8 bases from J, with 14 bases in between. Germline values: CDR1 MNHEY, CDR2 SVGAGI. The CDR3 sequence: CASSSHRELGYTF. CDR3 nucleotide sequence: TGTGCCAGCAGTTCCCACAGGGAGCTAGGCTACACCTTC.

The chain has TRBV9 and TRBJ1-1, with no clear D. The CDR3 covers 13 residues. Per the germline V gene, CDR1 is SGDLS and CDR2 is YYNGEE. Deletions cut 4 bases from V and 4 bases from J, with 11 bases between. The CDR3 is CASSTFESTEAFF. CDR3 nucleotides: TGTGCCAGCAGCACTTTTGAGTCCACTGAAGCTTTCTTT.

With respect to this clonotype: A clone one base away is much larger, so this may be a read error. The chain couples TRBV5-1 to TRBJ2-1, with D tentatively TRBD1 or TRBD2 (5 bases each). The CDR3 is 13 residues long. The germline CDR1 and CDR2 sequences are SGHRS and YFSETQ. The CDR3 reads CANSSGAGDEQFF. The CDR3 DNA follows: TGCGCCAACAGCTCCGGGGCCGGGGATGAGCAGTTCTTC. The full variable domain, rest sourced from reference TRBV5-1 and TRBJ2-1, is KAGVTQTPRYLIKTRGQQVTLSCSPISGHRSVSWYQQTPGQGLQFLFEYFSETQRNKGNFPGRFSGRQFSNSRSEMNVSTLELGDSALYLCANSSGAGDEQFFGPGTRLTVL.

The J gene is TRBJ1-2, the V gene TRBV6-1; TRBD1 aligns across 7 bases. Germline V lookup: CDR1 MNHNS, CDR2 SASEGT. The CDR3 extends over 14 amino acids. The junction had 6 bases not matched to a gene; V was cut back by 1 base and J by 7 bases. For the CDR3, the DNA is TGTGCCAGCAGTGAAGAAACAGGGGTCCCTGGCTACACCTTC. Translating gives CASSEETGVPGYTF.

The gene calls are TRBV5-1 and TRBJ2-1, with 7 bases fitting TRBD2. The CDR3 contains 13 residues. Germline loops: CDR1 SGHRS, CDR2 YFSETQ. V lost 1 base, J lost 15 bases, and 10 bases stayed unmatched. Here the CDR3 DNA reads TGCGCCAGCAGCTTGTACGCAGGGAGGGTTGGGTTCTTC. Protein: CASSLYAGRVGFF.

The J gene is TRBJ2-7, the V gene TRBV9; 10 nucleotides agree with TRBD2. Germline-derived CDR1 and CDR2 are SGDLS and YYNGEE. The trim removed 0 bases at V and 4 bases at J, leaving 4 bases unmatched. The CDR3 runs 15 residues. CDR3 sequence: CASSVAAGGKYEQYF. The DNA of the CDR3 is TGTGCCAGCAGCGTAGCAGCGGGAGGGAAGTACGAGCAGTACTTC.

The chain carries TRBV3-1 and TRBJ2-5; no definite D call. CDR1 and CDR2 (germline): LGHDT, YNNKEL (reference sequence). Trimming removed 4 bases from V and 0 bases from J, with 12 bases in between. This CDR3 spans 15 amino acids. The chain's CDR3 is CASSRRPPDQETQYF. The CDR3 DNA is TGTGCCAGCAGCCGCAGACCCCCGGACCAAGAGACCCAGTACTTC.